These 18 T cell receptor beta chains were sequenced from one sample in a study of Ad26.COV2.S vaccination and SARS-CoV-2 variants. The data were produced by immunoSEQ multiplex PCR, yet TCRdb's version contains in-frame clones alone and is incomplete. The sample consists of approximately 400,000 clones, under 95% of them appearing once. Here the sequenced sample was peripheral blood, taken after recovery from COVID-19. The origin of the receptors is a human donor who had recovered from COVID-19.

The gene calls are TRBV7-2 and TRBJ2-7, with D perhaps matching TRBD2 (5 bases). Germline CDR1 SGHTA, CDR2 FQGNSA. The CDR3 runs 15 residues. The V and J ends lost 3 bases and 3 bases respectively, with 15 bases between them. For the CDR3, the DNA is TGTGCCAGCAGCTTTAAACTAGAATGGGGCTACGAGCAGTACTTC. Translated, it gives CASSFKLEWGYEQYF.

This sequence joins TRBV18 and TRBJ2-1; TRBD1 matches at 7 bases. After removal of 2 bases from V and 3 bases from J, the junction contained 7 bases not matched to a gene. The CDR3 sequence is 16 residues long. In germline, CDR1 is KGHSH, CDR2 LQKENI. CDR3 residues: CASSPAETGFYNEQFF. The CDR3 region has the DNA TGTGCCAGCTCACCAGCCGAGACAGGGTTCTACAATGAGCAGTTCTTC. Using reference TRBV18 and TRBJ2-1 for the parts outside the CDR3, the full variable domain is NAGVMQNPRHLVRRRGQEARLRCSPMKGHSHVYWYRQLPEEGLKFMVYLQKENIIDESGMPKERFSAEFPKEGPSILRIQQVVRGDSAAYFCASSPAETGFYNEQFFGPGTRLTVL.

The chain employs TRBV2 and TRBJ1-5, with 7 positions matching TRBD1. CDR3 length equals 15 residues. The V segment lost 5 bases and the J segment 1 base; nucleotides outside the gene matches: 5. Germline values: CDR1 SNHLY, CDR2 FYNNEI. CDR3 DNA sequence: TGTGCCAGCAGTCCTGACAGGGTAAGCAATCAGCCCCAGCATTTT. As protein: CASSPDRVSNQPQHF.

The V call is TRBV6-5, the J call TRBJ2-2; either TRBD1 or TRBD2 may supply D (5 bases each). The V gene lost 7 bases and the J gene lost 4 bases, with 13 bases spanning the gap. Germline CDR1 reads MNHEY; CDR2 reads SVGAGI. CDR3 size: 14 residues. CDR3 sequence reads: CASIWDPSTGELFF. The CDR3, as DNA: TGTGCCAGCATATGGGACCCGAGCACCGGGGAGCTGTTTTTT.

J is TRBJ2-2 and V is TRBV7-9, with D perhaps TRBD2 (5 bases). The V end was cut by 4 bases, the J end by 4 bases, with 13 bases between. CDR3 length equals 15 residues. Germline-derived CDR1 and CDR2 are SEHNR and FQNEAQ (reference sequence). Here the CDR3 DNA reads TGTGCCAGCAGCTCCCCCATGAGGGCCACCGGGGAGCTGTTTTTT. It is translated as CASSSPMRATGELFF. The whole variable domain, filled in from reference TRBV7-9 and TRBJ2-2, reads DTGVSQNPRHKITKRGQNVTFRCDPISEHNRLYWYRQTLGQGPEFLTYFQNEAQLEKSRLLSDRFSAERPKGSFSTLEIQRTEQGDSAMYLCASSSPMRATGELFFGEGSRLTVL.

This chain links TRBV9 with TRBJ1-2; D not certain. CDR3 size: 12 residues. The ends were cut back, 4 bases at V and 2 bases at J, with 6 bases in the middle. The germline CDR1 and CDR2 sequences are SGDLS and YYNGEE. The CDR3 DNA sequence: TGTGCCAGCAGCCTAGAGAACTATGGCTACACCTTC. As protein: CASSLENYGYTF. The entire variable domain, with the rest obtained from reference TRBV9 and TRBJ1-2, is as follows: DSGVTQTPKHLITATGQRVTLRCSPRSGDLSVYWYQQSLDQGLQFLIQYYNGEERAKGNILERFSAQQFPDLHSELNLSSLELGDSALYFCASSLENYGYTFGSGTRLTVV.

The CDR3 region has the DNA TGTGCCAGCAGCCCTACAGGGCCGGCGGGTGGGTCACCCCTCCACTTT. This codes for CASSPTGPAGGSPLHF. The V gene is TRBV5-6, the J gene TRBJ1-6; perhaps TRBD1 as D (6 bases). This CDR3 region has 16 residues. V dropped 4 bases and J dropped 10 bases, with 21 bases sitting between them. Germline V gene sequence: CDR1 SGHDT, CDR2 YYEEEE.

The chain recombines TRBV7-9 with TRBJ1-1, with D unresolved. Germline CDR1 is SEHNR and CDR2 is FQNEAQ (reference sequence). CDR3 length: 12 residues. Trimming left V 5 bases short and J 3 bases short, with 7 bases between. DNA for the CDR3: TGTGCCAGCAGCCCGTGGGACACTGAAGCTTTCTTT. Its translation: CASSPWDTEAFF.

As regards this clone: The limits of the CDR3 on the DNA are not certain, so only TCRdb's listed CDR3 is given. V gene TRBV4-1 combines with J gene TRBJ1-1. The CDR3 has 16 amino acids, counting both end residues. Germline-derived CDR1 and CDR2 are MGHRA and YSYEKL. The chain's CDR3 is CASSQEASTSGTEAFF.

In the case of this clone: Other nucleotide sequences from this sample produce the same CDR3. V and J are TRBV19 and TRBJ2-7, with D perhaps given as TRBD1 or TRBD2 (5 bases each). This CDR3 comprises 14 residues. Trimming removed 1 base from V and 2 bases from J, with 9 bases in between. The germline V gene encodes CDR1 LNHDA and CDR2 SQIVND (reference sequence). CDR3 protein: CASSIGQGAYEQYF. The CDR3 DNA is TGTGCCAGTAGTATAGGGCAGGGAGCCTACGAGCAGTACTTC. Based on the CDR3 plus reference TRBV19 and TRBJ2-7, the full variable domain is DGGITQSPKYLFRKEGQNVTLSCEQNLNHDAMYWYRQDPGQGLRLIYYSQIVNDFQKGDIAEGYSVSREKKESFPLTVTSAQKNPTAFYLCASSIGQGAYEQYFGPGTRLTVT.

CDR3 DNA sequence: TGTGCCATCAGTGAATCAGGGGGAACCTTTAACTATGGCTACACCTTC. It specifies CAISESGGTFNYGYTF. The chain uses TRBV10-3 and TRBJ1-2; TRBD1 matches 7 bases. J gave up 1 base and V 3 bases, and 8 bases lay outside the gene matches. The CDR3 is made up of 16 amino acids. Germline assignment: CDR1 ENHRY and CDR2 SYGVKD.

This chain's CDR3 is CASSQGKGNTIYF. CDR3 sequence (DNA): TGTGCCAGCAGCCAGGGGAAAGGAAACACCATATATTTT. V gene TRBV4-2 combines with J gene TRBJ1-3; D unclear. The CDR3 is 13 residues long. Germline V CDR1 and CDR2: LGHNA, YNFKEQ. V lost 3 bases and J lost 4, with 7 bases in between.

V usage is TRBV9 and J usage is TRBJ1-6; D ambiguous. V shed 0 bases and J shed 3 bases, with 7 bases lying between them. This CDR3 is built from 15 residues. The germline CDR1 and CDR2 sequences are SGDLS and YYNGEE. The CDR3 DNA reads TGTGCCAGCAGCGTAGGCGAGGACTATAATTCACCCCTCCACTTT. It yields the protein CASSVGEDYNSPLHF.

This chain links TRBV29-1 with TRBJ2-6; 8 nucleotides agree with TRBD1. The V segment lost 0 bases and the J segment 2 bases; nucleotides outside the gene matches: 0. The CDR3 runs to 15 residues. In germline, CDR1 is SQVTM, CDR2 ANQGSEA. CDR3 nucleotide sequence: TGCAGCGTTGAAGACAGGGGGCCTGGGGCCAACGTCCTGACTTTC. This encodes CSVEDRGPGANVLTF. The whole variable domain, remainder taken from reference TRBV29-1 and TRBJ2-6, is SAVISQKPSRDICQRGTSLTIQCQVDSQVTMMFWYRQQPGQSLTLIATANQGSEATYESGFVIDKFPISRPNLTFSTLTVSNMSPEDSSIYLCSVEDRGPGANVLTFGAGSRLTVL.

V is TRBV9 and J is TRBJ1-4; TRBD1 matches 8 bases. From germline, CDR1 is SGDLS and CDR2 YYNGEE. J was trimmed by 7 bases and V by 2 bases; bases with no gene match: 7. This CDR3 contains 15 residues. The CDR3 DNA reads as TGTGCCAGCAGCGTCGGACAGGGCCCCGTTGAAAAACTGTTTTTT. Amino acids: CASSVGQGPVEKLFF.

This chain joins TRBV11-3 and TRBJ2-5; perhaps TRBD2 as D (6 bases). V lost 4 bases and J lost 5, with 20 bases in between. From germline, CDR1 is SGHNT and CDR2 YENEEA. This CDR3 is built from 16 residues. The chain's CDR3 is CASSSGTLPGTETQYF. CDR3 nucleotides: TGTGCCAGCAGCTCAGGGACTCTACCCGGGACGGAGACCCAGTACTTC.

CDR3 protein: CASSFRAEYEQYF. The CDR3 nucleotides are TGTGCCAGCAGCTTCCGAGCCGAATACGAGCAGTACTTC. The V call is TRBV11-3, the J call TRBJ2-7; D is unresolved. Trimming cost V 3 bases and J 4 bases, with 10 bases left between them. Germline CDR1 and CDR2: SGHNT and YENEEA. There are 13 residues in the CDR3.

The chain combines TRBV7-9 with TRBJ1-2, with D tentatively TRBD1 (6 bases). This CDR3 is built from 14 residues. Germline assignment: CDR1 SEHNR and CDR2 FQNEAQ (reference sequence). Trimming removed 5 bases from V and 2 bases from J, with 12 bases in between. CDR3 nucleotide sequence: TGTGCCAGCAGCCCAGGGGACCCGAACTATGGCTACACCTTC. This encodes CASSPGDPNYGYTF.